Here is one T cell receptor (beta chain) with its context. Its antigen has not been determined. Base qualities were left out, and no much larger clone turns up one base away. The cohort consisted of 670 or so healthy bone marrow donors. All cohort members were sampled while nominally healthy, although unrecorded immune exposures were likely present. The donor was CMV seronegative and belonged to the group of more than 300 seronegative cohort members. A peripheral blood sample was collected from each donor, and TCR beta sequencing was performed on peripheral blood mononuclear cells. Genomic DNA was extracted from the blood cell samples with the Qiagen DNeasy Blood Extraction Kit. These data are taken from a study of cytomegalovirus exposure and HLA in healthy donors (dated by TCRdb to the late 2010s). In terms of the full investigation: According to an earlier analysis of 550 to 750 of the donors, about 180 million T cells yielded over 90 million unique TCR beta sequences and less than 300 Gb of sequence data. An early release covering roughly 600 HLA-typed donors comprised roughly 300 gigabases of sequencing data and some 79 million unique TCR sequences. Among the approximately 400 genotyped donors, about 85% belonged to the genetic ancestry cluster associated with self-reported Caucasian donors. The study aimed to test whether cataloging public T cell receptors could reveal signatures of past pathogen exposure. The study profiled the T cell repertoires of under 850 subjects by immunosequencing and related them to cytomegalovirus serostatus. Besides the first cohort of 500 to 700 subjects, a separate validation cohort made up of roughly 130 different subjects was used. To predict cytomegalovirus infection status, the study combined high-throughput TCR immunosequencing, statistical association of individual TCRs with disease status, and machine learning. To study patterns of TCR occurrence, a later analysis re-analyzed previously published TCR beta repertoires from under 750 donors and added high-resolution HLA genotyping. Rather than drawing on any new phenotypic data, the later analysis identified candidate immune exposures from TCR beta sequences and the way those sequences occurred across donors. An earlier analysis of 500 to 650 of the donors applied high-throughput TCR beta sequencing to assess whether each TCR beta V gene segment acted as functional or pseudogenic. Donor age, sex, ethnicity and CMV serostatus were compiled alongside the repertoire data. In a later genetic analysis, genome-wide SNP genotypes for about 55% of the roughly 670 donors were used, and that subset was treated as a discovery cohort. All discovery cohort repertoires had been generated on a single sequencing platform. Both class I and class II loci were covered by HLA typing, at four-digit resolution. Typing coverage varied by locus: roughly 620-630 donors for A, B, C, DRB1 and DQB1; 500 to 550 for DQA1; around 610 for DPA1; under 490 for DPB1. Because of strong linkage in the cohort, roughly five DR-DQ haplotypes were treated as single units for association and clustering. On average, roughly 250,000 unique TCR beta nucleotide sequences were sequenced per donor among 398 genotyped donors of the cohort, with 15% to 20% of those sequences being non-productive. Results and caveats for the whole study, not just this receptor: Most TCR sequences were seen in very few donors, while some public TCRs were found in many individuals. A later genetic analysis associated a missense DCLRE1C variant with V-gene and J-gene trimming of TCR beta chains, and an independent cohort replicated the association. In vitro tests confirmed that a few of the cytomegalovirus-associated TCR beta chains recognize cytomegalovirus antigens. This cohort had only TCR beta chains sequenced, and the lack of alpha or paired-chain data limited which features could be detected. A cluster of highly shared sequence variants was judged likely to be a technical artifact of the sequencing pipeline. It was suggested by the authors that the approach could potentially be generalized to other disease states and immunological phenotypes. Some IMGT-functional V segments, including TRBV6-2 and TRBV6-3, could not be told apart with the 87-base-pair reads, so those segments were excluded. A further reported finding was that TCR beta sequences accurately predicted the HLA-A and HLA-B alleles for most subjects in the first cohort. Assigning TCR associations to individual alleles was difficult when HLA alleles, especially DR and DQ, strongly co-occurred. Specific HLA alleles were associated with 18,000 or so TCR beta sequences at a false discovery rate of 0.05 in a later analysis. Linkage disequilibrium might explain the correlated functional status among segregating V segments, but an unknown experimental factor could not be ruled out. In a later genetic analysis, fewer N-insertions in productive TCRs were reported among donors in an Asian-associated ancestry cluster than the approximately 630-donor mean. The study gave a list of about 170 TCR beta chains associated with cytomegalovirus. For the cohort, immune exposure information was limited to CMV serostatus. Roughly uniform sequencing depth across donors was assumed in presence/absence analyses, although this assumption may not hold. A later analysis found that most CMV-associated TCR beta chains appeared HLA-restricted, with HLA associations seemingly driven largely by CMV exposure. In an earlier analysis of over 550 of the donors, most TCR beta V segments were observed in productive rearrangements about 87% or about 30% of the time, broadly matching IMGT annotations. Roughly 17 rarely observed V segments, including chromosome 9 orphons, were excluded from the earlier analysis of almost 600 of the donors because counts were too low. The classifier was reported to diagnose cytomegalovirus status with high specificity and sensitivity in both the original cohort and the validation cohort. In a later analysis, HLA-associated TCR beta chains showed more clonal expansion and lower generation probabilities than non-associated chains that were equally common. In a later analysis, TCR association rates were found to vary across HLA loci, with the most associated TCRs seen for DRB1 alleles and the fewest for HLA-C alleles. HLA typing was unavailable for some donors at each locus, so association tests used only the typed subset. According to a later analysis, parvovirus B19, influenza, CMV and Epstein-Barr virus appeared linked to several top co-occurrence clusters.

CDR1 and CDR2 were assigned from the germline V gene as SGHTA and FQGTGA. Deletion took 5 bases off V and 2 bases off J, with a span of 3 bases between the germline ends. Including cysteine and phenylalanine, the CDR3 has 12 amino acids. Only CDR3 DNA is held: 36 bases, read in frame from base 1. The library was built by means of the immunoSEQ multiplex PCR assay. For the multiplex PCR, a mixture combining 60 forward primers for TCR Vbeta segments and 13 reverse primers for TCR Jbeta segments was used. A multiplex PCR assay on genomic DNA amplified the CDR3 region of rearranged TCR beta genes. On the Illumina HiSeq System, the amplified TCR beta libraries were sequenced as 87-base-pair reads. The original pipeline was this. Across the 700 or so repertoires, a later analysis counted about 81 million unique TCR beta chains, some 11 million of which were shared by at least two donors. A nearest-neighbor algorithm error-corrected the raw reads and collapsed the reads into unique sequences, merging closely related sequences to remove PCR and sequencing errors. CDR3 sequences were aligned to IMGT reference sequences to assign V, D and J gene segments. For a sequence to be retained, at least a six-nucleotide match to both a V gene segment and a J gene segment was required. Rearrangements were classified as productive when the CDR3 lacked stop codons and remained in frame with V and J, and all other rearrangements were classified as non-productive. Following IMGT convention, CDR3 was defined as the stretch from the second conserved V-encoded cysteine to the conserved J-encoded phenylalanine. In an earlier analysis of 500 to 650 of the donors, sequences lacking an unambiguous match to a single V gene segment were excluded. An earlier analysis of almost 600 of the donors classified V segments as functional when productive rearrangements were above 56.7% and as segregating when the standard deviation between donors was above 5%. To diagnose cytomegalovirus status from the catalog of TCR beta chain sequences, a statistical classification framework was built. A later analysis assigned V and J genes by comparing TCR nucleotide sequences with IMGT/GENE-DB human TR gene sequences. In a later analysis, CDR3 sequences and most-parsimonious VDJ recombination scenarios were assigned using the TCRdist pipeline. In a later analysis, every TCR beta chain was defined by the combination of its CDR3 amino acid sequence and its V-gene family, and reads without a unique V-gene family were dropped. A later analysis removed 592 highly shared, low-generation-probability nucleotide sequences to deal with suspected cross-contamination and a sequencing artifact. For each public chain, a later analysis derived a clonal expansion index from normalized ranks of inferred template counts within each repertoire. Generation probabilities in a later analysis came from a VDJ recombination model fitted to out-of-frame rearrangements, and those results were checked against IGoR. Hypergeometric tests were used in a later analysis to score TCR-TCR, TCR-HLA and TCR-CMV co-occurrence, with a repertoire-size bias correction applied to the TCR pairs. To estimate false discovery rates, a later analysis permuted the HLA or CMV assignments 20 times. In a later analysis, co-occurring TCRs were grouped with DBSCAN, and TCRdist sequence similarity was added when clustering was performed within HLA-allele-positive subsets. Repertoires with fewer than 30,000 or more than 120,000 public chains were left out of co-occurrence clustering, as were a few repertoires with anomalous nucleotide sharing. The table was pulled from immuneACCESS by TCRdb, which kept in-frame rearrangements only. Such tables lose some clones; where checked, under half of the loss comes from unresolved V genes, and the rest has no known cause. V, J and clone size were drawn from that table, and D and trimming were deduced from the DNA. This sample holds 150,000 to 200,000 clones; roughly 80% were observed only once. 4.9% of the sample is held by the ten biggest clonotypes.

Sequencing was performed on PBMCs. This clonotype was obtained from a male donor in good health and CMV-seronegative. The chain is assembled from TRBV7-3 and TRBJ2-2; the D gene is unclear. CDR3 region: CASSPNTGELFF. The sequence in DNA is TGTGCCAGCAGCCCTAACACCGGGGAGCTGTTTTTT.